This TCR beta chain was captured by sequencing in a study of control samples from healthy donors and cancer patients. Measured with immunoSEQ multiplex PCR; TCRdb has only the in-frame clones, and not every one. This sample yields around 190,000 clones, of which around 90% are seen a single time; about 1.4% belongs to the top ten. V lost 4 bases, J lost 1 base, and 9 bases stayed unmatched. The CDR3 covers 17 residues. Germline CDR1 is MNHNS and CDR2 is SASEGT. J is TRBJ1-3 and V is TRBV6-1, with 8 bases that match TRBD1. The origin of this receptor is a woman aged 50 to 60 in good health. The sequencing sample was made of blood. The CDR3 sequence: CASSGHRGESSGNTIYF. As DNA, the CDR3 is TGTGCCAGCAGTGGCCACAGGGGGGAGTCGTCTGGAAACACCATATATTTT.